This T cell receptor (beta chain) is drawn from a study of blood T cell repertoires in COVID-19. On the study more broadly: Specimens from acute and convalescent COVID-19 originated in the United States, Italy and Spain. T cells, B-cell-depleted T cells, or PBMCs supplied cDNA or gDNA.

Trimming cost V 5 bases and J 1 base, with 10 bases left between them. Germline V gives CDR1 KGHDR, CDR2 SFDVKD. CDR3 length: 15 residues. Under the authors' procedure: Reference gene primer amplification yielded estimated nucleated cell counts. Generated by immunoSEQ multiplex PCR, the TCRdb table keeps only in-frame clones and is missing some. D and trimming were read from the DNA, whereas the V and J calls and clone size are those reported in that table. The sample has 200,000 to 250,000 clones, 75% to 85% seen once. The V and J genes are TRBV24-1 and TRBJ2-2, with TRBD2 as a possible D gene (7 bases). Specimen: peripheral blood. The TCR comes from a middle-aged man with active or convalescent COVID-19. The CDR3 sequence: CATSGGGLNTGELFF. In DNA, the CDR3 is TGTGCCACCAGTGGCGGGGGCCTGAACACCGGGGAGCTGTTTTTT.